Below are 28 T cell receptor beta chains sequenced from a single sample in a study of blood T cell repertoires in COVID-19. Profiled with immunoSEQ multiplex PCR; TCRdb holds only in-frame clones, not every one. The profile covers some 220,000 clones, with around nine tenths appearing a single time and about 0.8% taken by the ten largest. The sample was peripheral blood. These receptors all stem from a man aged 25 to 40 with COVID-19, enrolled during active disease.

V gene TRBV6-5 combines with J gene TRBJ2-1; 8 bases align to TRBD2. The CDR3 totals 15 residues. V was clipped by 5 bases and J by 4 bases; unmatched bases: 7. Germline V gene data show CDR1 as MNHEY and CDR2 as SVGAGI. For the CDR3, the DNA is TGTGCCAGCAGTATTCAGCGGGGGAAGTACAATGAGCAGTTCTTC. This codes for CASSIQRGKYNEQFF.

The J gene is TRBJ2-2, the V gene TRBV5-1; perhaps TRBD2 as D (5 bases). The CDR3 is 14 amino acids. Trimming took off 4 bases at V and 5 bases at J, with 12 bases between the two ends. CDR1 and CDR2 from the germline V gene are SGHRS and YFSETQ. The CDR3 here is CASSQLGVTGELFF. For the CDR3, the DNA is TGCGCCAGCAGCCAACTCGGGGTTACCGGGGAGCTGTTTTTT. The complete variable domain, with remaining parts taken from reference TRBV5-1 and TRBJ2-2, reads KAGVTQTPRYLIKTRGQQVTLSCSPISGHRSVSWYQQTPGQGLQFLFEYFSETQRNKGNFPGRFSGRQFSNSRSEMNVSTLELGDSALYLCASSQLGVTGELFFGEGSRLTVL.

The gene calls are TRBV11-2 and TRBJ1-5; D possibly corresponds to TRBD1 (6 bases). This CDR3 spans 15 amino acids. CDR1 and CDR2 (germline): SGHAT, FQNNGV. Between the trimmed V and J ends, which lost 1 base and 6 bases, there was a span of 13 bases. CDR3 residues: CASSLAGEGSQPQHF. The CDR3 coding sequence is TGTGCCAGCAGCTTAGCAGGGGAGGGAAGTCAGCCCCAGCATTTT. The complete variable domain, with remaining parts taken from reference TRBV11-2 and TRBJ1-5, reads EAGVAQSPRYKIIEKRQSVAFWCNPISGHATLYWYQQILGQGPKLLIQFQNNGVVDDSQLPKDRFSAERLKGVDSTLKIQPAKLEDSAVYLCASSLAGEGSQPQHFGDGTRLSIL.

This chain uses TRBV5-6 with TRBJ1-2, with unresolved D. V lost 0 bases, J lost 1 base, and 10 bases lay in between. The CDR3 totals 15 residues. CDR1 is SGHDT and CDR2 is YYEEEE in the germline V gene. CDR3 residues: CASSLVSGFNYGYTF. CDR3 sequence (DNA): TGTGCCAGCAGCTTGGTTTCAGGCTTTAACTATGGCTACACCTTC.

This clone was seen a single time. CDR3 region: CAWGLRGPNYGYTF. The CDR3 region has the DNA TGTGCCTGGGGATTAAGGGGTCCTAACTATGGCTACACCTTC. The rearrangement joins TRBV30 to TRBJ1-2; tentatively, D is TRBD1 (5 bases). Germline loops: CDR1 GTSNPN, CDR2 SVGIG (reference sequence). This CDR3 has 14 amino acids. The germline V and J ends were trimmed by 5 bases and 0 bases, with 13 bases remaining between them.

The V gene is TRBV5-1, the J gene TRBJ1-1; TRBD1 agrees at 7 bases. The V gene's germline CDR1 is SGHRS and CDR2 YFSETQ. The CDR3 extends over 16 amino acids. The ends lost 0 bases at V and 2 bases at J; junction bases unmatched: 7. The CDR3 here is CASSLVRDSINTEAFF. CDR3 nucleotides: TGCGCCAGCAGCTTGGTCCGGGACAGCATCAACACTGAAGCTTTCTTT.

The rearrangement links TRBV6-5 to TRBJ1-3, with D tentatively TRBD1 (6 bases). The CDR3 totals 15 residues. Germline loops: CDR1 MNHEY, CDR2 SVGAGI. Trimming took 6 bases from V and 8 from J, leaving 20 bases between them. Here the CDR3 reads CASSRGASWSHTIYF. DNA for the CDR3: TGTGCCAGCAGCCGGGGGGCGAGTTGGTCGCACACCATATATTTT.

This chain connects TRBV5-1 to TRBJ1-1; TRBD1 aligns across 7 bases. This CDR3 has 16 residues. V lost 0 bases and J lost 3; bases outside the gene matches: 8. Per germline, CDR1 SGHRS and CDR2 YFSETQ. CDR3 sequence (DNA): TGCGCCAGCAGCTTGGCCGTGGGCAGGGGGTACACTGAAGCTTTCTTT. Protein sequence: CASSLAVGRGYTEAFF.

The chain uses TRBV15 and TRBJ2-5; maybe TRBD2 (6 bases). Deletions cut 0 bases from V and 0 bases from J, with 14 bases between. In germline, CDR1 is LNHNV, CDR2 YYDKDF (reference sequence). The CDR3 is 17 residues long. The CDR3 here is CATSRDPTRLHQETQYF. DNA for the CDR3: TGTGCCACCAGCAGAGATCCGACTAGACTTCACCAAGAGACCCAGTACTTC.

The rearrangement uses TRBV18 and TRBJ1-1; a weak D match, TRBD1 (6 bases). Per germline, CDR1 KGHSH and CDR2 LQKENI. Trimming cost V 4 bases and J 1 base, with 13 bases left between them. The CDR3 length is 15 residues. The CDR3 protein is CASSLTGGGNTEAFF. CDR3 nucleotide sequence: TGTGCCAGCTCACTGACAGGCGGGGGGAACACTGAAGCTTTCTTT.

The chain employs TRBV2 and TRBJ2-3, with D unresolved. V dropped 8 bases and J dropped 5 bases, with 17 bases sitting between them. The CDR3 is 14 amino acids. Germline CDR1 is SNHLY and CDR2 is FYNNEI. The CDR3 protein is CASHGMGQRDTQYF. Here the CDR3 DNA reads TGTGCCAGCCACGGAATGGGTCAGCGAGATACGCAGTATTTT.

The chain carries TRBV2 and TRBJ2-3; no definite D call. V was pared by 4 bases and J by 5 bases, with 7 bases between. Germline-derived CDR1 and CDR2 are SNHLY and FYNNEI. CDR3 length: 12 residues. In DNA, the CDR3 is TGTGCCAGCAGTGCGTCGGGAGATACGCAGTATTTT. Encoded protein: CASSASGDTQYF.

The chain joins TRBV5-1 to TRBJ1-2, with 8 positions matching TRBD1. Germline assignment: CDR1 SGHRS and CDR2 YFSETQ. The CDR3 extends over 14 amino acids. After removal of 5 bases from V and 4 bases from J, the junction contained 7 bases not matched to a gene. The chain's CDR3 is CASSQGAPLYGYTF. The CDR3 nucleotides read TGCGCCAGCAGTCAGGGGGCCCCCCTCTATGGCTACACCTTC. Supplemented by reference TRBV5-1 and TRBJ1-2, the full variable domain reads KAGVTQTPRYLIKTRGQQVTLSCSPISGHRSVSWYQQTPGQGLQFLFEYFSETQRNKGNFPGRFSGRQFSNSRSEMNVSTLELGDSALYLCASSQGAPLYGYTFGSGTRLTVV.

V usage is TRBV3-1 (or the pseudogene TRBV3-2) and J usage is TRBJ2-5; TRBD2 agrees at 12 bases. The CDR3 is 16 amino acids. The V gene's germline CDR1 is LGHDT and CDR2 YNNKEL (reference sequence). With V trimmed by 3 bases and J by 5 bases, 7 bases remained unmatched. CDR3 loop: CASSQQPSGGGETQYF. CDR3 coding DNA: TGTGCCAGCAGCCAGCAACCTAGCGGGGGGGGTGAGACCCAGTACTTC.

The chain uses TRBV9 and TRBJ1-1; TRBD1 is a possible D gene (5 bases). The germline gives CDR1 SGDLS, CDR2 YYNGEE. Trimming removed 3 bases from V and 4 bases from J, with 16 bases in between. This CDR3 has 15 residues. DNA of the CDR3: TGTGCCAGCAGCGCAGGGTCTGGGGCGGTCACTGAAGCTTTCTTT. This codes for CASSAGSGAVTEAFF.

This clone was picked up a small number of times. The chain couples TRBV5-4 to TRBJ2-2, with a possible D match to TRBD2 (6 bases). The CDR3 runs to 14 residues. The germline gives CDR1 SGHNT, CDR2 YYREEE (reference sequence). V was pared by 2 bases and J by 3 bases, with 8 bases between. CDR3: CASSFGGYTGELFF. CDR3 in DNA: TGTGCCAGCAGCTTTGGGGGGTACACCGGGGAGCTGTTTTTT.

The CDR3 DNA is TGTGCCAGCAGTTCCGGACAGTGGGTTGGTGAAGCTTTCTTT. Amino acids: CASSSGQWVGEAFF. This sequence joins TRBV27 and TRBJ1-1; TRBD1 might be the D (6 bases). Trimming removed 4 bases from V and 7 bases from J, with 16 bases in between. The CDR3 is made up of 14 amino acids. CDR1 is MNHEY, CDR2 SMNVEV, per germline (reference sequence).

V gene TRBV29-1 combines with J gene TRBJ2-2; perhaps TRBD1 as D (5 bases). Germline V lookup: CDR1 SQVTM, CDR2 ANQGSEA. CDR3 length: 13 residues. V was cut by 7 bases and J by 3 bases, with 12 bases left in between. The CDR3 sequence is CSAQGLDTGELFF. CDR3 DNA: TGCAGCGCGCAGGGATTGGACACCGGGGAGCTGTTTTTT.

This sequence joins TRBV13 and TRBJ2-2; 7 bases line up with TRBD2. Unmatched junction bases numbered 6, after V lost 3 bases and J lost 2 bases. From germline, CDR1 is PRHDT and CDR2 FYEKMQ (reference sequence). The length of the CDR3 is 16 residues. CDR3 sequence: CASSLGGPLNTGELFF. In DNA form, the CDR3 reads TGTGCCAGCAGCTTGGGAGGGCCACTCAACACCGGGGAGCTGTTTTTT.

The chain is built from TRBV7-9 and TRBJ2-3; 9 bases are shared with TRBD1. Germline V CDR1 and CDR2: SEHNR, FQNEAQ (reference sequence). Germline trimming cut 4 bases from V and 5 bases from J; bases unmatched to any gene: 10. The length of the CDR3 is 16 residues. As DNA, the CDR3 is TGTGCCAGCAGCTCCCCAAGACAGGGGGTTGTAGATACGCAGTATTTT. The encoded protein is CASSSPRQGVVDTQYF.

The rearrangement joins TRBV29-1 to TRBJ2-4; TRBD1 aligns across 7 bases. Germline values: CDR1 SQVTM, CDR2 ANQGSEA. The J segment lost 1 base and the V segment lost 4 bases, leaving 7 bases of the junction unmatched. This CDR3 has 15 residues. CDR3 nucleotides: TGCAGCGTTGTAGGAGACAGGGCGGCCAAAAACATTCAGTACTTC. This encodes CSVVGDRAAKNIQYF. The full variable domain, with the rest looked up from reference TRBV29-1 and TRBJ2-4, is SAVISQKPSRDICQRGTSLTIQCQVDSQVTMMFWYRQQPGQSLTLIATANQGSEATYESGFVIDKFPISRPNLTFSTLTVSNMSPEDSSIYLCSVVGDRAAKNIQYFGAGTRLSVL.

V and J are TRBV21-1 and TRBJ2-5; the DNA was not compared with TRBD2, the D call given in the table. TRBV21-1 represents a pseudogene. The CDR3 runs 22 residues. CDR3 loop: CASSNFPSGGASFFFYQETQYF. The CDR3 DNA follows: TGTGCCAGCAGCAATTTCCCTAGCGGGGGGGCCAGCTTCTTTTTTTACCAAGAGACCCAGTACTTC.

The CDR3 region is CASSDAGSLVNTQYF. In DNA, the CDR3 is TGTGCCAGCAGTGACGCGGGGTCGTTGGTAAATACGCAGTATTTT. The chain uses TRBV6-1 and TRBJ2-3, with D possibly being TRBD2 (6 bases). V was clipped by 3 bases and J by 7 bases, with 17 bases between them. The length of the CDR3 is 15 residues. Germline-derived CDR1 and CDR2 are MNHNS and SASEGT.

This CDR3 reads CASSALGWEQFF. CDR3 nucleotides: TGCGCCAGCAGTGCGCTAGGTTGGGAGCAGTTCTTC. The chain employs TRBV10-1 and TRBJ2-1; D remains ambiguous. Germline-derived CDR1 and CDR2 are WNHNN and SYGVQD (reference sequence). There are 12 residues in the CDR3. The ends were cut back, 4 bases at V and 10 bases at J, with 11 bases in the middle.

In its sample, this clone was seen once. The J gene is TRBJ1-1, the V gene TRBV19, with 9 bases that match TRBD1. Germline loops: CDR1 LNHDA, CDR2 SQIVND (reference sequence). The V segment lost 5 bases and the J segment 5 bases; nucleotides outside the gene matches: 6. The length of the CDR3 is 14 residues. The CDR3 nucleotides are TGTGCCAGTAGTGTCGGACAGGGGTGGACTGAAGCTTTCTTT. Translating gives CASSVGQGWTEAFF.

In the case of this clone: The identical CDR3 is also encoded by other nucleotide sequences in the sample. The rearrangement joins TRBV19 to TRBJ1-1; tentatively, D is TRBD1 (5 bases). V was cut by 1 base and J by 3 bases, with 9 bases left in between. The CDR3 consists of 14 residues. Germline CDR1 LNHDA, CDR2 SQIVND (reference sequence). In nucleotides, the CDR3 is TGTGCCAGTAGTATAGGGGGCGGGGACACTGAAGCTTTCTTT. Translating it yields CASSIGGGDTEAFF.

The chain joins TRBV18 to TRBJ1-1, with a possible D match to TRBD1 (6 bases). CDR3 size: 16 residues. V lost 6 bases to trimming and J lost 4 bases, with 21 bases between them. Germline V lookup: CDR1 KGHSH, CDR2 LQKENI. As DNA, the CDR3 is TGTGCCAGCTCGCCCGGACAGTTCCGTCCACCCACTGAAGCTTTCTTT. Amino acids: CASSPGQFRPPTEAFF.

In DNA, the CDR3 is TGTGCCAGCATTAGGGAGATGAACACTGAAGCTTTCTTT. It specifies CASIREMNTEAFF. The rearrangement joins TRBV2 to TRBJ1-1; D remains ambiguous. V lost 7 bases, J lost 0 bases, and 9 bases lay in between. Germline loops: CDR1 SNHLY, CDR2 FYNNEI. The CDR3 length is 13 residues. Based on the CDR3 plus reference TRBV2 and TRBJ1-1, the full variable domain is EPEVTQTPSHQVTQMGQEVILRCVPISNHLYFYWYRQILGQKVEFLVSFYNNEISEKSEIFDDQFSVERPDGSNFTLKIRSTKLEDSAMYFCASIREMNTEAFFGQGTRLTVV.